The 15 T cell receptor beta chains below were found in one sample sequenced in a study of blood T cell repertoires in COVID-19. Profiled with immunoSEQ multiplex PCR; TCRdb holds only in-frame clones, not every one. The table has 97,000 or so clones, around 73% seen once. Sequenced input: peripheral blood. These TCRs come from a man between 60 and 70 years old with active or convalescent COVID-19.

The genes are TRBV5-1 and TRBJ2-3, with a possible D match to TRBD1 (6 bases). The germline V gene encodes CDR1 SGHRS and CDR2 YFSETQ. Trimming stripped 4 bases from V and 0 bases from J, with 15 bases between. The CDR3 runs to 16 residues. The CDR3 protein is CASSPRQDRSTDTQYF. DNA of the CDR3: TGCGCCAGCAGCCCCCGACAGGACCGAAGCACAGATACGCAGTATTTT.

The chain has TRBV6-5 and TRBJ2-3; D is possibly TRBD2 (5 bases). The CDR3 runs to 14 residues. The V end was cut by 6 bases, the J end by 6 bases, with 16 bases between. The germline CDR1 and CDR2 sequences are MNHEY and SVGAGI. The CDR3 loop reads CASRDSKRGDTQYF. The CDR3, as DNA: TGTGCCAGCAGGGACTCAAAAAGAGGGGATACGCAGTATTTT.

The chain links TRBV4-1 to TRBJ1-5; 9 bases align to TRBD1. The length of the CDR3 is 16 residues. Germline trimming cut 0 bases from V and 4 bases from J; bases unmatched to any gene: 4. The germline V gene has CDR1 MGHRA and CDR2 YSYEKL. CDR3 nucleotides: TGCGCCAGCAGCCAAGATGGGACAGGGTATAATCAGCCCCAGCATTTT. As protein: CASSQDGTGYNQPQHF.

Points on this clone: At the DNA level, this CDR3 is encoded by other sequences in the same sample as well. The gene calls are TRBV29-1 and TRBJ1-1, with D maybe TRBD1 (6 bases). Germline V gene data show CDR1 as SQVTM and CDR2 as ANQGSEA. Trimming left V 6 bases short and J 1 base short, with 9 bases between. CDR3 length: 12 amino acids. CDR3 coding DNA: TGCAGCGTGGGACACAGGAACACTGAAGCTTTCTTT. Protein sequence: CSVGHRNTEAFF.

This sequence joins TRBV6-5 and TRBJ1-2; TRBD1 might be the D (6 bases). The CDR3 covers 16 residues. Per the germline V gene, CDR1 is MNHEY and CDR2 is SVGAGI. V was pared by 4 bases and J by 4 bases, with 19 bases between. The DNA of the CDR3 is TGTGCCAGCAGTTCCCCCTCTATCGGGACACCCTATGGCTACACCTTC. It specifies CASSSPSIGTPYGYTF.

The chain is built from TRBV5-1 and TRBJ1-3, with a tentative D call TRBD1 (5 bases). The CDR3 totals 15 residues. Germline V gives CDR1 SGHRS, CDR2 YFSETQ. The V and J ends lost 4 bases and 0 bases respectively, with 11 bases between them. CDR3 amino acids: CASSPTAYSGNTIYF. The CDR3 nucleotides are TGCGCCAGCAGCCCGACAGCTTACTCTGGAAACACCATATATTTT.

In the case of this clone: This CDR3 is also generated by other DNA sequences in the sample. The chain employs TRBV6-2 or TRBV6-3 and TRBJ1-1; D is perhaps TRBD1 (5 bases). V was trimmed by 2 bases and J by 1 base, leaving 5 bases between them. The CDR3 contains 13 residues. Looked up from germline, CDR1 is MNHEY and CDR2 is SVGEGT. CDR3 sequence: CASSYGQNTEAFF. The DNA of the CDR3 is TGTGCCAGCAGTTACGGACAGAACACTGAAGCTTTCTTT.

The gene calls are TRBV28 and TRBJ1-3; TRBD1 matches at 8 bases. CDR3 length: 16 residues. V lost 5 bases and J lost 0; bases outside the gene matches: 6. Per the germline V gene, CDR1 is MDHEN and CDR2 is SYDVKM. CDR3 protein: CASSRGTGSSGNTIYF. CDR3 DNA sequence: TGTGCCAGCAGTCGCGGGACAGGTAGCTCTGGAAACACCATATATTTT.

The chain combines TRBV10-3 with TRBJ2-7, with 11 bases fitting TRBD2. The CDR3 sequence is 13 residues long. Germline V gives CDR1 ENHRY, CDR2 SYGVKD. CDR3 amino acids: CAISETSGSLRNV. The CDR3 DNA sequence: TGTGCCATCAGTGAGACTAGCGGGAGTCTCCGGAACGTC.

V and J are TRBV6-5 and TRBJ2-1; possible D gene TRBD2, 5 bases. The CDR3 loop spans 16 amino acids. Germline-derived CDR1 and CDR2 are MNHEY and SVGAGI. The germline V and J ends were trimmed by 4 bases and 2 bases, with 15 bases remaining between them. The CDR3 DNA reads TGTGCCAGCAGTTTGGACTTCGAGGTGACCTACAATGAGCAGTTCTTC. Translated, it gives CASSLDFEVTYNEQFF.

The rearrangement uses TRBV4-2 and TRBJ1-5; D is possibly TRBD1 (5 bases). Germline CDR1 is LGHNA and CDR2 is YNFKEQ. The CDR3 consists of 14 residues. V lost 0 bases to trimming and J lost 6 bases, with 9 bases between them. The CDR3 DNA sequence: TGTGCCAGCAGCCAAGATTCGGGGGTTCAGCCCCAGCATTTT. Translation gives CASSQDSGVQPQHF.

The J gene is TRBJ1-2, the V gene TRBV7-9; TRBD1 agrees at 7 bases. The CDR3 spans 14 residues. Germline V gene sequence: CDR1 SEHNR, CDR2 FQNEAQ (reference sequence). After removal of 5 bases from V and 5 bases from J, the junction contained 8 bases not matched to a gene. CDR3 amino acids: CASSRLTGTYGYTF. DNA of the CDR3: TGTGCCAGCAGCCGGTTGACAGGGACTTATGGCTACACCTTC.

This clone was observed once. The V and J genes are TRBV6-1 and TRBJ2-3; 9 bases align to TRBD2. V trimming: 4 bases; J trimming: 5 bases; junction bases outside the gene matches: 13. This CDR3 contains 17 residues. Germline V gives CDR1 MNHNS, CDR2 SASEGT. CDR3 sequence reads: CASSGLAGEKVIDTQYF. The CDR3 DNA reads as TGTGCCAGCAGTGGGTTAGCGGGAGAAAAGGTCATAGATACGCAGTATTTT.

V is TRBV20-1 and J is TRBJ2-4, with 7 bases lining up with TRBD1. V shed 5 bases, J shed 12 bases, and the junction held 4 bases outside the gene matches. CDR1 DFQATT and CDR2 SNEGSKA come from the germline V gene (reference sequence). The CDR3 length is 10 residues. CDR3 sequence (DNA): TGCAGTGCTGGGACAGCCTCTCAGTACTTC. It is translated as CSAGTASQYF.

The V call is TRBV7-9, the J call TRBJ2-1; a weak D match, TRBD2 (5 bases). The CDR3 spans 16 residues. CDR1 is SEHNR and CDR2 is FQNEAQ in the germline V gene (reference sequence). Trimming pared 4 bases from V and 1 base from J, leaving 14 bases between. CDR3 amino acids: CASSSPRADSYNEQFF. CDR3 DNA: TGTGCCAGCAGCTCTCCAAGAGCGGATTCCTACAATGAGCAGTTCTTC.